Below, 9 T cell receptor beta chains from the same sample are listed, as sequenced in a study of blood T cell repertoires in COVID-19. Assay used: immunoSEQ multiplex PCR; TCRdb lists only in-frame clones, some missing. The sample yields fewer than 400,000 clones, more than 85% seen once. Specimen: PBMCs or T cells enriched from blood (not recorded which). The receptors derive from a woman aged 25-40 years who had been exposed to COVID-19.

This chain joins TRBV7-8 and TRBJ1-5; weak D call: TRBD1 (5 bases). This CDR3 spans 17 amino acids. The V gene's germline CDR1 is SGHVS and CDR2 FQNEAQ. V lost 2 bases and J lost 0, with 14 bases in between. The CDR3: CASSLYFRGYSNQPQHF. CDR3 nucleotides: TGTGCCAGCAGCTTATACTTTAGGGGATATAGCAATCAGCCCCAGCATTTT.

The rearrangement uses TRBV7-2 and TRBJ1-1; the D gene is possibly TRBD1 (5 bases). This CDR3 has 16 residues. Germline-derived CDR1 and CDR2 are SGHTA and FQGNSA. Between the trimmed V and J ends, which lost 0 bases and 0 bases, there was a span of 11 bases. CDR3 DNA sequence: TGTGCCAGCAGCTTAGCGGGGGGGACCCTGAACACTGAAGCTTTCTTT. Translated, it gives CASSLAGGTLNTEAFF. Variable domain in full (rest from reference TRBV7-2 and TRBJ1-1): GAGVSQSPSNKVTEKGKDVELRCDPISGHTALYWYRQSLGQGLEFLIYFQGNSAPDKSGLPSDRFSAERTGGSVSTLTIQRTQQEDSAVYLCASSLAGGTLNTEAFFGQGTRLTVV.

The gene calls are TRBV3-1 (or the pseudogene TRBV3-2) and TRBJ2-5; no clear D. CDR1 is LGHDT and CDR2 is YNNKEL in the germline V gene (reference sequence). The CDR3 length is 13 residues. Trimming removed 4 bases from V and 3 bases from J, with 9 bases in between. The DNA for the CDR3 is TGTGCCAGCAGCCTTGTACTGGAAGAGACCCAGTACTTC. This encodes CASSLVLEETQYF.

The gene calls are TRBV19 and TRBJ2-3, with TRBD2 identical over 13 bases. Germline loops: CDR1 LNHDA, CDR2 SQIVND (reference sequence). Trimming cost V 3 bases and J 0 bases; bases outside gene matches: 6. The CDR3 length is 18 residues. CDR3 amino acids: CASSMTGTSGTSTDTQYF. Written as DNA, the CDR3 is TGTGCCAGTAGTATGACAGGGACTAGCGGGACCAGCACAGATACGCAGTATTTT.

This clone was recorded only once. The genes are TRBV3-1 (or the pseudogene TRBV3-2) and TRBJ2-3; TRBD2 matches at 10 bases. This CDR3 has 16 amino acids. The germline CDR1 and CDR2 sequences are LGHDT and YNNKEL (reference sequence). Germline trimming cut 4 bases from V and 4 bases from J; bases unmatched to any gene: 8. The CDR3 protein is CASSRAGTSAPDTQYF. The CDR3 bases are TGTGCCAGCAGCCGGGCGGGGACTAGCGCTCCAGATACGCAGTATTTT.

There are a few counts of this clone. This chain connects TRBV2 to TRBJ2-7; 11 nucleotides align to TRBD2. This CDR3 is built from 16 residues. The V segment lost 3 bases and the J segment 3 bases; nucleotides outside the gene matches: 7. Germline V lookup: CDR1 SNHLY, CDR2 FYNNEI. The CDR3 protein is CASSEYSGTSGYEQYF. The CDR3 DNA follows: TGTGCCAGCAGTGAGTATTCCGGGACTAGCGGCTACGAGCAGTACTTC.

Points on this clone: A much larger clonotype is one base distant, so this may be a read error. This chain links TRBV9 with TRBJ2-7; TRBD1 aligns across 9 bases. CDR1 and CDR2 from the germline V gene are SGDLS and YYNGEE. V lost 0 bases, J lost 1 base, and 2 bases stayed unmatched. The CDR3 totals 15 residues. The CDR3 is CASSVAGQGSYEQYF. The CDR3 bases are TGTGCCAGCAGCGTAGCGGGACAGGGTTCCTACGAGCAGTACTTC.

This rearrangement joins TRBV5-1 to TRBJ2-7; 8 positions agree with TRBD2. CDR1 and CDR2 from the germline V gene are SGHRS and YFSETQ. V lost 0 bases and J lost 3; bases outside the gene matches: 14. This CDR3 has 18 residues. The chain's CDR3 is CASSLEGGPGTSSYEQYF. For the CDR3, the DNA is TGCGCCAGCAGCTTGGAGGGTGGCCCCGGGACTAGTAGCTACGAGCAGTACTTC.

This rearrangement joins TRBV24-1 to TRBJ2-2; a possible D gene is TRBD1 (5 bases). This CDR3 contains 13 residues. Trimming stripped 2 bases from V and 6 bases from J, with 6 bases between. Germline lookup yields CDR1 KGHDR and CDR2 SFDVKD. CDR3 bases: TGTGCCACCAGTGATTGGGGCGCCGGGGAGCTGTTTTTT. Translated, it gives CATSDWGAGELFF.